This T cell receptor beta chain stems from a study of blood T cell repertoires in COVID-19. Overall study: Samples of COVID-19 (acute and convalescent) were obtained from the United States, Italy and Spain.

Either two negative PCRs, clearance, or symptom resolution qualified Cohort 3 donors as recovered. Produced via immunoSEQ multiplex PCR; TCRdb's table is partial and in-frame only. The repertoire holds over 250,000 clones, with roughly nine tenths as singletons. This CDR3 is 13 amino acids long. The V gene's germline CDR1 is SGHDN and CDR2 FVKESK. V was trimmed by 6 bases and J by 2 bases, leaving 10 bases between them. Only a few counts were recorded for this clone. Specimen: PBMCs or T cells enriched from blood (not recorded which). The sequence came from a man aged 55-75 years who had recovered from COVID-19. The V and J genes are TRBV14 and TRBJ1-2; D not certain. As DNA, the CDR3 is TGTGCCAGCAGTGAACAACAGAACTATGGCTACACCTTC. Translating it yields CASSEQQNYGYTF.